Shown below are 14 T cell receptor beta chains from a single sample sequenced in a study of T cells in Graves' hyperthyroidism and ophthalmopathy. The TCR beta CDR3 regions underwent amplification using RNA transcripts as the source. Primed by the HTBI set, a first-round RT-PCR was run on the TCR CDR3. TCRdb reprocessed the multiplex PCR reads with MiXCR, giving one entry per CDR3 protein. The table shows more than 550,000 distinct CDR3 sequences, with 40% to 55% occurring only once. Sequences were obtained from peripheral blood or thyroid tissue (not recorded which). All receptors come from an adult man with Graves' disease, either hyperthyroidism or ophthalmopathy (not recorded which).

The chain has TRBV12-3 or TRBV12-4 and TRBJ1-6; 7 bases are a match to TRBD1. The trim removed 5 bases at V and 0 bases at J, leaving 4 bases unmatched. The CDR3 is made up of 16 amino acids. This chain's CDR3 is CASSQGDSSYNSPLHF. The CDR3 DNA reads as TGTGCCAGCAGTCAAGGGGACAGCTCCTATAATTCACCCCTCCACTTT.

The chain has TRBV7-2 and TRBJ1-2; 7 bases line up with TRBD1. J gave up 8 bases and V 1 base, and 4 bases lay outside the gene matches. The CDR3 length is 13 residues. Germline V gene data show CDR1 as SGHTA and CDR2 as FQGNSA. CDR3 in DNA: TGTGCCAGCAGCTTAGAGCCGGGACAGGGCTACACCTTC. This sequence encodes CASSLEPGQGYTF.

To note about this clonotype: Given a much more abundant clone one base away, this may be a read error. The rearrangement links TRBV29-1 to TRBJ1-2; D is possibly TRBD1 (6 bases). This CDR3 contains 13 residues. The germline V and J ends were trimmed by 3 bases and 6 bases, with 14 bases remaining between them. CDR1 and CDR2 (germline): SQVTM, ANQGSEA. CDR3 loop: CSVDDTGTDGYTF. CDR3 DNA: TGCAGCGTTGACGATACAGGGACCGATGGCTACACCTTC.

The chain links TRBV4-1 to TRBJ2-5; TRBD1 or TRBD2 may be the D gene (5 bases each). The V and J ends lost 4 bases and 9 bases respectively, with 21 bases between them. The CDR3 covers 15 residues. CDR1 is MGHRA, CDR2 YSYEKL, per germline. CDR3 residues: CASSPEATRGTAQYF. CDR3 DNA sequence: TGCGCCAGCAGCCCCGAAGCTACTAGGGGCACGGCCCAGTACTTC.

The V gene is TRBV6-1, the J gene TRBJ2-2; 7 nucleotides line up with TRBD1. Germline V lookup: CDR1 MNHNS, CDR2 SASEGT. This CDR3 contains 15 residues. V lost 8 bases, J lost 2 bases, and 8 bases stayed unmatched. The DNA of the CDR3 is TGTGCCAGCCGGATTGGGACAGCAAACACCGGGGAGCTGTTTTTT. Protein product: CASRIGTANTGELFF.

The chain couples TRBV20-1 to TRBJ2-5, with D perhaps matching TRBD1 or TRBD2 (6 bases each). Trimming removed 5 bases from V and 2 bases from J, with 12 bases in between. CDR3 length equals 13 residues. Germline-derived CDR1 and CDR2 are DFQATT and SNEGSKA (reference sequence). The CDR3 loop reads CSAQRGGQETQYF. In DNA, the CDR3 is TGCAGTGCTCAGAGAGGGGGGCAAGAGACCCAGTACTTC.

In this sample, this clonotype turned up a few times. The J gene is TRBJ1-2, the V gene TRBV7-2; maybe TRBD1 (6 bases). The CDR3 is made up of 15 amino acids. CDR1 and CDR2 (germline): SGHTA, FQGNSA. V lost 5 bases, J lost 4 bases, and 17 bases lay in between. The CDR3 sequence is CASSQVGGGSYGYTF. CDR3 DNA: TGTGCCAGCAGCCAAGTTGGCGGGGGCAGCTATGGCTACACCTTC.

The V and J genes are TRBV9 and TRBJ1-3; D possibly corresponds to TRBD1 (5 bases). Trimming left V 3 bases short and J 8 bases short, with 15 bases between. The CDR3 is 14 amino acids. Germline-derived CDR1 and CDR2 are SGDLS and YYNGEE. The CDR3 sequence: CASSAERGMDTIYF. DNA for the CDR3: TGTGCCAGCAGCGCCGAGAGGGGTATGGACACCATATATTTT.

This clonotype has only one observation. A much larger clonotype is one base distant, so this may be a read error. The chain employs TRBV7-2 and TRBJ1-5; possible D gene TRBD1, 5 bases. Germline V CDR1 and CDR2: SGHTA, FQGNSA. The CDR3 extends over 14 amino acids. The CDR3 loop reads CASSLGGFNRPQHF. The DNA for the CDR3 is TGTGCCAGCAGCTTGGGGGGGTTCAATCGGCCCCAGCATTTT. Variable domain in full (rest from reference TRBV7-2 and TRBJ1-5): GAGVSQSPSNKVTEKGKDVELRCDPISGHTALYWYRQSLGQGLEFLIYFQGNSAPDKSGLPSDRFSAERTGGSVSTLTIQRTQQEDSAVYLCASSLGGFNRPQHFGDGTRLSIL.

This clonotype was recorded at least ten times. The chain uses TRBV10-3 and TRBJ1-5; 7 bases fit TRBD1. With 4 bases clipped from V and 4 bases from J, the junction kept 13 bases outside the gene matches. The CDR3 extends over 17 amino acids. The germline gives CDR1 ENHRY, CDR2 SYGVKD. In nucleotides, the CDR3 is TGTGCCATCAGTGTTCATGACCTGACAGGGCGGAATCAGCCCCAGCATTTT. Protein product: CAISVHDLTGRNQPQHF.

The gene calls are TRBV19 and TRBJ1-5; D perhaps matches TRBD1 (6 bases). Between the trimmed V and J ends, which lost 7 bases and 4 bases, there was a span of 11 bases. The CDR3 spans 13 residues. Germline values: CDR1 LNHDA, CDR2 SQIVND (reference sequence). CDR3 coding DNA: TGTGCCAGTATAGGGACAACAAATCAGCCCCAGCATTTT. Amino acid sequence: CASIGTTNQPQHF.

CDR3 residues: CSGKTGGDYGYTF. CDR3 in DNA: TGCAGCGGGAAGACAGGGGGCGACTATGGCTACACCTTC. The chain recombines TRBV29-1 with TRBJ1-2, with 10 bases fitting TRBD1. V lost 7 bases, J lost 3 bases, and 5 bases stayed unmatched. The germline CDR1 and CDR2 sequences are SQVTM and ANQGSEA. There are 13 residues in the CDR3.

This clonotype was seen only a few times. The chain employs TRBV12-3 or TRBV12-4 and TRBJ2-5, with a possible D match to TRBD1 (6 bases). The CDR3 totals 14 residues. With 6 bases removed from V and 0 bases from J, the gap between germline ends came to 11 bases. DNA for the CDR3: TGTGCCAGCAGAATACAGGGCTACCAAGAGACCCAGTACTTC. This sequence encodes CASRIQGYQETQYF.

The chain joins TRBV11-1 to TRBJ2-7; 7 bases map to TRBD2. CDR1 is SGHAT, CDR2 FQDESV, per germline (reference sequence). Germline trimming cut 5 bases from V and 6 bases from J; bases unmatched to any gene: 10. CDR3 size: 14 residues. The CDR3 reads CASSVGSGEGEQYF. The CDR3, as DNA: TGTGCCAGCAGCGTTGGGAGCGGGGAGGGCGAGCAGTACTTC.